The rows below give T cell receptor beta chains drawn from one sample of a study of T cell repertoires in cytomegalovirus infection. Their specific antigens are unknown. A single record per CDR3 protein comes from TCRdb applying MiXCR to the reads. The sample holds approximately 300,000 distinct CDR3 sequences, more than 20% seen once. The specimen comprised cultured PBMCs, sampled from culture after CMV antigen stimulation. The origin of the receptors is a human donor in good health (CMV status not recorded). Some clones in this sample may be carry-over from other donors' samples. CDR3s include the opening cysteine and the closing phenylalanine or tryptophan. The D gene is left open where the match is weak. Part of the rows lack a size; the others show once, few, many or a class for expanded clones.

V gene	D gene	J gene	clone size	CDR3 protein	CDR3 DNA
TRBV19	-	TRBJ1-2	many	CASSKRHINYGYTF	TGTGCCAGTAGTAAGAGACACATTAACTATGGCTACACCTTC
TRBV7-2	-	TRBJ1-1	-	CASSLALGVNTEAFF	TGTGCCAGCAGCTTAGCATTAGGGGTGAACACTGAAGCTTTCTTT
TRBV7-8	TRBD1	TRBJ1-1	-	CASSPRTGQLNTEAFF	TGTGCCAGCAGCCCAAGGACGGGACAGTTGAACACTGAAGCTTTCTTT
TRBV7-6	TRBD1	TRBJ2-7	many	CASSLDYYRGYEQYF	TGTGCCAGCAGCTTAGACTATTACAGGGGATACGAGCAGTACTTC
TRBV7-6	TRBD2	TRBJ2-5	many	CASSSRTSGRGETQYF	TGTGCCAGCAGCTCTCGGACTAGCGGGAGAGGAGAGACCCAGTACTTC
TRBV2	-	TRBJ2-2	-	CASTPTEKLTGELFF	TGTGCCAGCACCCCGACAGAGAAGCTCACCGGGGAGCTGTTTTTT
TRBV4-2	-	TRBJ2-2	few	CASSQGVGTNTGELFF	TGTGCCAGCAGCCAAGGAGTGGGGACGAACACCGGGGAGCTGTTTTTT
TRBV27	TRBD2	TRBJ2-1	few	CATGRGLAGVNEQFF	TGCGCCACGGGAAGAGGACTAGCGGGAGTCAATGAGCAGTTCTTC
TRBV6-2/TRBV6-3	TRBD1	TRBJ1-6	-	CASSYNDRGISPLHF	TGTGCCAGCAGTTACAACGACAGGGGGATTTCACCCCTCCACTTT
TRBV30	TRBD2	TRBJ2-1	-	CAWKEIAGYNEQFF	TGTGCCTGGAAAGAAATAGCGGGCTACAATGAGCAGTTCTTC
TRBV12-3/TRBV12-4	TRBD2	TRBJ2-3	-	CASSLGLSGGQGDTQYF	TGTGCCAGCAGTTTGGGGCTTTCGGGAGGCCAGGGAGATACGCAGTATTTT
TRBV28	-	TRBJ2-2	-	CASSLFAADGELFF	TGTGCCAGCAGTTTATTCGCGGCGGACGGGGAGCTGTTTTTT
TRBV5-8	TRBD1	TRBJ2-6	few	CASRTWPTGTVFSGANVLTF	TGTGCCAGCAGGACGTGGCCGACCGGGACAGTCTTTTCTGGGGCCAACGTCCTGACTTTC
TRBV7-2	TRBD1	TRBJ1-1	many	CASSTDRANTEAFF	TGTGCCAGCAGCACCGACAGGGCGAACACTGAAGCTTTCTTT
TRBV7-2	TRBD2	TRBJ2-3	many	CASSLGLAGGPGDTQYF	TGTGCCAGCAGCTTAGGACTAGCGGGAGGGCCTGGAGATACGCAGTATTTT
TRBV7-2	-	TRBJ1-4	few	CASSISGRIPTNEKLFF	TGTGCCAGCAGCATATCGGGACGGATCCCAACTAATGAAAAACTGTTTTTT
TRBV5-6	-	TRBJ1-2	many	CASSATFGIYGYTF	TGTGCCAGCAGCGCCACTTTTGGGATCTATGGCTACACCTTC
TRBV11-2	TRBD2	TRBJ2-3	many	CASSKLHSGSWADTQYF	TGTGCCAGCAGCAAACTACATAGCGGGAGTTGGGCAGATACGCAGTATTTT
TRBV7-8	-	TRBJ2-7	-	CASSARIPAYEQYF	TGTGCCAGCAGCGCCAGAATCCCGGCCTACGAGCAGTACTTC
TRBV5-1	TRBD2	TRBJ2-6	few	CASSPPRSGLVLSGANVLTF	TGCGCCAGCAGCCCGCCGCGTTCCGGACTAGTCCTCTCTGGGGCCAACGTCCTGACTTTC
TRBV7-8	TRBD1	TRBJ1-5	many	CASSLLQGSGQPQHF	TGTGCCAGCAGCCTCTTACAGGGGTCAGGTCAGCCCCAGCATTTT
TRBV29-1	-	TRBJ1-2	few	CSVVGVFYGYTF	TGCAGCGTTGTCGGGGTTTTCTATGGCTACACCTTC
TRBV12-3/TRBV12-4	TRBD2	TRBJ2-3	few	CASRDSGSSTDTQYF	TGTGCCAGCAGAGACAGCGGGAGTAGCACAGATACGCAGTATTTT
TRBV7-2	-	TRBJ2-6	few	CASSPHGDLGANVLTF	TGTGCCAGCAGCCCCCACGGGGACCTTGGGGCCAACGTCCTGACTTTC
TRBV15	TRBD1	TRBJ1-5	-	CATSRETGGWNQPQHF	TGTGCCACCAGCAGAGAGACAGGGGGTTGGAATCAGCCCCAGCATTTT
TRBV6-5	-	TRBJ1-1	-	CASTYLRGSTEAFF	TGTGCCAGCACTTACCTTCGGGGGAGCACTGAAGCTTTCTTT
TRBV2	TRBD2	TRBJ2-1	-	CASSETGTSGANEQFF	TGTGCCAGCAGTGAAACCGGGACTAGCGGGGCCAATGAGCAGTTCTTC
TRBV7-8	-	TRBJ1-1	many	CASSTTTNTEAFF	TGTGCCAGCAGCACAACAACCAACACTGAAGCTTTCTTT
TRBV12-3/TRBV12-4	-	TRBJ1-1	-	CASSRTGAGSEAFF	TGTGCCAGCAGTCGGACGGGTGCAGGTTCTGAAGCTTTCTTT
TRBV7-8	-	TRBJ1-2	many	CASSLAVSRALVGYTF	TGTGCCAGCAGCTTAGCGGTCTCCCGGGCTCTCGTTGGCTACACCTTC
TRBV7-2	-	TRBJ2-3	-	CASSSRDLQNTQYF	TGTGCCAGCAGCTCGCGGGACTTACAAAATACGCAGTATTTT